The clone carrying this T cell receptor (beta chain) was seen many times. Its specificity is unknown. These data come from a study of CD8 T cells in ankylosing spondylitis. General study points: Previously reported in reactive arthritis synovial fluid and blood were some of the motif variants. A motif of 7 to 9 highly homologous TCR beta variants was seen as apparently characteristic of ankylosing spondylitis blood. In peripheral blood, disease-linked CD8+ clones occurred at relatively low frequencies. Disease-linked clones reportedly showed significant enrichment in matched ankylosing spondylitis synovial fluid.

Making use of molecular barcodes, quantitative 5'-RACE generated TCR beta libraries. TCRdb passed the 5' RACE reads through MiXCR, listing each CDR3 protein once. The sample holds fewer than 550,000 distinct CDR3 sequences, less than 6% seen once. Germline-derived CDR1 and CDR2 are SGHTA and FQGNSA. Trimming shortened V by 5 bases and J by 5 bases, and 7 bases separated the two germline ends. CDR3 length equals 12 residues. The source of this sequence is a male donor with ankylosing spondylitis. The rearrangement links TRBV7-2 to TRBJ2-1; unclear D gene. Sequencing was done on a sample of blood, either unsorted or a sorted T cell fraction (not recorded which). The CDR3 protein is CASSQRHNEQFF. Written as DNA, the CDR3 is TGTGCCAGCAGCCAAAGACACAATGAGCAGTTCTTC.